These 29 T cell receptor beta chains came from one sample sequenced in a study of T-cell reconstitution after alpha-beta-depleted transplantation in children listed by TCRdb under 2016. The library was built by means of PCR. The sequencing machine was an Illumina HiSeq 2500. Molecular barcoding was employed in the preparation of TCR libraries, with unique molecular identifiers being used to normalize TCRbeta repertoire quantification. TCRdb reprocessing: public reads trimmed at Q25 with fastp, clones called with MiXCR, in-frame beta chains kept. Under each unique CDR3 protein, matching rows form one entry showing the most common genes and DNA. This sample comprises roughly 590,000 distinct CDR3 sequences, 16% of them detected only once. The ten largest account for 0.8% to 1.1% of the sample. The source was PBMCs from the stem cell graft donor, collected from the stem cell graft. The receptors here all came from a human donor who donated a stem cell graft to a child with acute myeloid leukemia.

This clonotype occurred many times. CDR3 DNA sequence: TGTGCCAGCAGCTTGGGGGGCAAGGATCAGCCCCAGCATTTT. Protein sequence: CASSLGGKDQPQHF. V usage is TRBV5-5 and J usage is TRBJ1-5, with D possibly matching TRBD1 (5 bases). This CDR3 is built from 14 residues. The germline gives CDR1 SGHKS, CDR2 YYEKEE (reference sequence). V shed 0 bases and J shed 5 bases, with 9 bases lying between them.

This clonotype occurred a few times. CDR3 nucleotides: TGCAGTGCTAGTGACCGCGCGTGGGATGAGCAGTTCTTC. It is translated as CSASDRAWDEQFF. The rearrangement joins TRBV20-1 to TRBJ2-1, with no clear D. The CDR3 has 13 amino acids. Trimming removed 3 bases from V and 8 bases from J, with 14 bases in between. The germline V gene encodes CDR1 DFQATT and CDR2 SNEGSKA (reference sequence).

V and J are TRBV5-1 and TRBJ2-2; D unresolved. The CDR3 extends over 16 amino acids. Germline CDR1 is SGHRS and CDR2 is YFSETQ. V gave up 4 bases and J gave up 2 bases, with 15 bases separating them. This CDR3 is CASSMTSAGNTGELFF. The CDR3, as DNA: TGCGCCAGCAGCATGACGTCCGCAGGAAACACCGGGGAGCTGTTTTTT.

The V call is TRBV12-3 or TRBV12-4, the J call TRBJ2-1; 9 bases map to TRBD1. This CDR3 has 13 residues. Losses at the gene ends were 6 bases for V and 8 bases for J; bases not matched to a gene: 5. The CDR3 nucleotides read TGTGCCAGCAGGGCGGACAGGGGAGATGAGCAGTTCTTC. Protein: CASRADRGDEQFF.

The rearrangement joins TRBV20-1 to TRBJ1-4; D is unclear. Germline V gene data show CDR1 as DFQATT and CDR2 as SNEGSKA (reference sequence). The V end lost 6 bases, the J end lost 6 bases, and 8 bases lay between the germline ends. CDR3 length: 11 amino acids. The CDR3 DNA reads TGCAGTGCCAGGACCCATGAAAAACTGTTTTTT. Protein product: CSARTHEKLFF.

This rearrangement joins TRBV4-1 to TRBJ1-2; no clear D gene. Germline assignment: CDR1 MGHRA and CDR2 YSYEKL. With 3 bases removed from V and 8 bases from J, the gap between germline ends came to 10 bases. The CDR3 runs to 12 residues. CDR3 DNA: TGCGCCAGCAGCCAGGGAGACTGGGGCTACACCTTC. Its protein product is CASSQGDWGYTF.

This clonotype was seen more than once but under ten times. This sequence joins TRBV4-2 and TRBJ2-1; 15 bases are shared with TRBD2. Germline CDR1 reads LGHNA; CDR2 reads YNFKEQ. The CDR3 runs to 19 residues. The J segment lost 8 bases and the V segment lost 4 bases, leaving 15 bases of the junction unmatched. The CDR3 loop is CASSRTSGGALGVKHEQFF. The CDR3 nucleotides read TGTGCCAGCAGCCGGACTAGCGGGGGGGCCTTAGGGGTAAAGCATGAGCAGTTCTTC.

This clonotype was counted only a few times. The rearrangement links TRBV11-2 to TRBJ2-1; 11 nucleotides match TRBD2. CDR3 size: 20 residues. Germline-derived CDR1 and CDR2 are SGHAT and FQNNGV. Trimming removed 4 bases from V and 0 bases from J; junction bases left unmatched: 14. CDR3 residues: CASSSPEPTSGVFSYNEQFF. The CDR3 DNA is TGTGCCAGCAGCTCTCCGGAACCGACTAGCGGGGTATTCTCCTACAATGAGCAGTTCTTC.

This clonotype was counted a few times. The chain is built from TRBV11-2 and TRBJ1-5; weak D call: TRBD1 (5 bases). CDR3 size: 16 residues. V was pared by 0 bases and J by 2 bases, with 11 bases between. Germline loops: CDR1 SGHAT, CDR2 FQNNGV. CDR3: CASSLDGTKGNQPQHF. CDR3 DNA sequence: TGTGCCAGCAGCTTAGACGGGACTAAGGGCAATCAGCCCCAGCATTTT.

This clonotype was seen repeatedly, ten times or more. This sequence joins TRBV20-1 and TRBJ2-1; D gene uncertain. V was shortened by 4 bases and J by 8 bases, with 12 bases between the two germline ends. The CDR3 is 12 residues long. Germline V CDR1 and CDR2: DFQATT, SNEGSKA (reference sequence). The CDR3: CSATFLGDEQFF. The DNA for the CDR3 is TGCAGTGCTACGTTCCTAGGAGATGAGCAGTTCTTC.

J is TRBJ1-5 and V is TRBV20-1; tentatively, D is TRBD1 (6 bases). The CDR3 extends over 12 amino acids. Trimming removed 8 bases from V and 3 bases from J, with 11 bases in between. From germline, CDR1 is DFQATT and CDR2 SNEGSKA (reference sequence). The CDR3 DNA reads as TGCAGTTCTTACAGGGACAATCAGCCCCAGCATTTT. It codes for CSSYRDNQPQHF.

This clonotype was seen many times. The chain couples TRBV20-1 to TRBJ2-3; the D gene could be TRBD1 or TRBD2 (7 bases each). Germline assignment: CDR1 DFQATT and CDR2 SNEGSKA (reference sequence). Trimming removed 4 bases at V and 0 bases at J, with 17 bases between. The CDR3 has 16 amino acids. DNA for the CDR3: TGCAGTGCTAACAGGGGACTAACTACTAGCACAGATACGCAGTATTTT. Translating it yields CSANRGLTTSTDTQYF.

Regarding this clonotype: A much larger clone lies one base from this, so it may be a read error. The chain has TRBV5-5 and TRBJ1-1; a weak D match, TRBD1 (6 bases). Trimming cost V 4 bases and J 4 bases, with 8 bases left between them. Germline CDR1 SGHKS, CDR2 YYEKEE (reference sequence). The CDR3 totals 12 residues. DNA for the CDR3: TGTGCCAGCAGCGGGGGGGCCACTGAAGCTTTCTTT. This encodes CASSGGATEAFF.

The chain recombines TRBV27 with TRBJ1-6; D remains unclear. Germline CDR1 is MNHEY and CDR2 is SMNVEV (reference sequence). This CDR3 region has 13 residues. V lost 4 bases to trimming and J lost 10 bases, with 11 bases between them. Here the CDR3 reads CASSSEGSSPLHF. CDR3 sequence (DNA): TGTGCCAGCAGTTCCGAAGGGAGCTCACCCCTCCACTTT.

This clonotype was observed a few times. The V and J genes are TRBV20-1 and TRBJ2-2; TRBD2 is a possible D gene (5 bases). V was trimmed by 7 bases and J by 0 bases, leaving 12 bases between them. This CDR3 region has 14 residues. From germline, CDR1 is DFQATT and CDR2 SNEGSKA (reference sequence). The CDR3 spells CSVPGYANTGELFF. CDR3 DNA sequence: TGCAGTGTTCCGGGGTACGCGAACACCGGGGAGCTGTTTTTT.

This rearrangement joins TRBV7-2 to TRBJ1-3; no firm D call. V lost 5 bases to trimming and J lost 11 bases, with 16 bases between them. Germline loops: CDR1 SGHTA, CDR2 FQGNSA. The CDR3 covers 13 residues. CDR3 residues: CASSPPQLWAIYF. In DNA form, the CDR3 reads TGTGCCAGCAGCCCCCCCCAACTTTGGGCCATATATTTT.

This clonotype was recorded a few times. This chain links TRBV7-2 with TRBJ2-5, with D perhaps TRBD1 (6 bases). V was shortened by 2 bases and J by 4 bases, with 17 bases between the two germline ends. CDR3 length: 16 amino acids. Looked up from germline, CDR1 is SGHTA and CDR2 is FQGNSA. The CDR3 sequence is CASSLSVVGRGETQYF. CDR3 nucleotide sequence: TGTGCCAGCAGCTTAAGCGTTGTGGGCAGGGGAGAGACCCAGTACTTC.

The V and J genes are TRBV11-2 and TRBJ1-1; maybe TRBD1 (6 bases). With 5 bases removed from V and 3 bases from J, the gap between germline ends came to 19 bases. The germline V gene has CDR1 SGHAT and CDR2 FQNNGV. The CDR3 has 16 amino acids. CDR3 sequence (DNA): TGTGCCAGCAGCCCGGTGACAGGAGGTTTGCACACTGAAGCTTTCTTT. Residues: CASSPVTGGLHTEAFF.

The chain couples TRBV7-1 to TRBJ2-3; TRBD1 aligns across 9 bases. TRBV7-1 belongs to the ORF category, with a function that is uncertain. V trimming: 10 bases; J trimming: 4 bases; junction bases outside the gene matches: 21. This CDR3 is 18 amino acids long. Here the CDR3 reads CAMGSGPGTGKRADTQYF. The CDR3 coding sequence is TGTGCCATGGGCTCAGGTCCCGGGACAGGGAAGAGGGCAGATACGCAGTATTTT.

V and J are TRBV25-1 and TRBJ2-1, with TRBD2 matching 11 bases. Germline assignment: CDR1 MGHDK and CDR2 SYGVNS. CDR3 length: 15 amino acids. V was pared by 3 bases and J by 4 bases, with 2 bases of the junction left unmatched. The CDR3 bases are TGTGCCAGCAGTGAGATAGCGGGGGGGTACAATGAGCAGTTCTTC. Amino acid sequence: CASSEIAGGYNEQFF.

Many counts were recorded for this clonotype. V is TRBV7-2 and J is TRBJ1-2, with no clear D. The germline V gene has CDR1 SGHTA and CDR2 FQGNSA. V gave up 5 bases and J gave up 7 bases, with 17 bases separating them. The CDR3 is 14 amino acids. CDR3 DNA: TGTGCCAGCAGCCCCCACGAGGAAATGGGTGGCTACACCTTC. Encoded protein: CASSPHEEMGGYTF.

V usage is TRBV25-1 and J usage is TRBJ1-2; a possible D gene is TRBD1 (5 bases). CDR3 size: 16 residues. V lost 0 bases to trimming and J lost 6 bases, with 17 bases between them. Germline V CDR1 and CDR2: MGHDK, SYGVNS. DNA for the CDR3: TGTGCCAGCAGTGAATATGGCGGGACGGATCACGATGGCTACACCTTC. This translates into CASSEYGGTDHDGYTF.

Remarks on this clonotype: This may be a read error: a much more frequent sequence differs by one nucleotide. This rearrangement joins TRBV20-1 to TRBJ2-7; D is undetermined. V lost 0 bases to trimming and J lost 0 bases, with 12 bases between them. CDR3 length equals 15 residues. Germline CDR1 and CDR2: DFQATT and SNEGSKA (reference sequence). The CDR3 DNA follows: TGCAGTGCTAGAGATTGTCAAGGCATCTCCTACGAGCAGTACGTC. Translation gives CSARDCQGISYEQYV.

The rearrangement joins TRBV29-1 to TRBJ2-5; perhaps TRBD2 as D (5 bases). V was clipped by 5 bases and J by 2 bases, with 9 bases between them. Germline V CDR1 and CDR2: SQVTM, ANQGSEA. The CDR3 has 12 amino acids. CDR3 coding DNA: TGCAGCGTTATTACTAGTCAAGAGACCCAGTACTTC. Translating it yields CSVITSQETQYF.

Turning to this clonotype: This clone may be a read error of a much larger clone one base away. The V and J genes are TRBV7-2 and TRBJ2-3, with D perhaps matching TRBD1 (6 bases). The V gene's germline CDR1 is SGHTA and CDR2 FQGNSA. The CDR3 extends over 16 amino acids. V gave up 4 bases and J gave up 0 bases, with 14 bases separating them. The CDR3 reads CASSSGRTASTDTQYF. In nucleotides, the CDR3 is TGTGCCAGCAGCTCAGGCCGGACAGCTAGCACAGATACGCAGTATTTT. Full variable domain (remainder filled in from reference TRBV7-2 and TRBJ2-3): GAGVSQSPSNKVTEKGKDVELRCDPISGHTALYWYRQSLGQGLEFLIYFQGNSAPDKSGLPSDRFSAERTGGSVSTLTIQRTQQEDSAVYLCASSSGRTASTDTQYFGPGTRLTVL.

The chain links TRBV5-6 to TRBJ2-1, with 7 bases fitting TRBD1. The trim removed 4 bases at V and 3 bases at J, leaving 4 bases unmatched. Germline V gives CDR1 SGHDT, CDR2 YYEEEE. The CDR3 spans 14 residues. The CDR3 nucleotides are TGTGCCAGCAGCCCACAGGGGAACTACAATGAGCAGTTCTTC. Translated, it gives CASSPQGNYNEQFF.

As to this clonotype: The junction and the germline gene differ at one end; a read error may be behind it. The CDR3 DNA follows: TGTGCCAGCAGCCAAGTGACAGGTAAAAGCAGAGTCTTC. Amino acid sequence: CASSQVTGKSRVF. V is TRBV3-1 and J is TRBJ2-1, with a tentative D call TRBD1 (6 bases). Germline loops: CDR1 LGHDT, CDR2 YNNKEL (reference sequence). CDR3 length: 13 amino acids.

Only a few counts were recorded for this clonotype. J is TRBJ2-5 and V is TRBV12-3 or TRBV12-4; weak D call: TRBD2 (6 bases). V lost 5 bases and J 7 bases, leaving 11 bases between the germline ends. This CDR3 region has 12 residues. The CDR3 DNA reads as TGTGCCAGCAGTGGGACTTGGGGGACCCAGTACTTC. Translating gives CASSGTWGTQYF.

This clonotype was detected a few times. The chain has TRBV20-1 and TRBJ2-2; a possible D gene is TRBD2 (5 bases). The CDR3 has 17 residues. Germline CDR1 and CDR2: DFQATT and SNEGSKA (reference sequence). Trimming took off 5 bases at V and 1 base at J, with 20 bases between the two ends. CDR3 bases: TGCAGTGCTCAAACATATCGGGGAGACTTGAACACCGGGGAGCTGTTTTTT. The encoded protein is CSAQTYRGDLNTGELFF.